This is a list of T cell receptor beta chains from one sample in a study of T-cell memory formation after mild COVID-19. MiXCR, run by TCRdb on the 5' RACE reads, gives a single entry per CDR3 protein. In the table there are hundreds of thousands of distinct CDR3 sequences, more than 15% of which are singletons. Sequences were obtained from PBMCs or a T cell subset sorted from them (not recorded which). Every receptor here comes from a man aged 18-30 years who had mild COVID-19 (a few samples of this study predate the infection). Cell type and time point are not known. CDR3s include the opening cysteine and the closing phenylalanine or tryptophan. A D gene is named only where the DNA matches it firmly. Clone sizes are given selectively: once, few, many, or a class where the clone is expanded.

V: TRBV4-3
size: few
J: TRBJ2-2
D: -
DNA: TGCGCCAGCAGCCTTGCCCATCCGGGGGCGGCCACCGGGGAGCTGTTTTTT
CDR3: CASSLAHPGAATGELFF

V: TRBV7-2
size: -
J: TRBJ2-3
D: TRBD2
DNA: TGTGCCAGCAGCTCGCCTAGCGGGGGCAGTTCAGATACGCAGTATTTT
CDR3: CASSSPSGGSSDTQYF

V: TRBV12-3/TRBV12-4
size: -
J: TRBJ2-3
D: -
DNA: TGTGCCAGCACAAACCCCCTAGCAAGCACAGATACGCAGTATTTT
CDR3: CASTNPLASTDTQYF

V: TRBV20-1
size: -
J: TRBJ1-1
D: TRBD1
DNA: TGCAGTGCCGGGAAACAGGGGGCCACTGAAGCTTTCTTT
CDR3: CSAGKQGATEAFF

V: TRBV6-5
size: -
J: TRBJ1-6
D: -
DNA: TGTGCCAGCAGTTTGGGGACGGAGAATTCACCCCTCCACTTT
CDR3: CASSLGTENSPLHF

V: TRBV6-6
size: -
J: TRBJ1-5
D: TRBD1
DNA: TGTGCCAGCAGTTATGGTGCGGACAGGGGGCAGGGATGGAATCAGCCCCAGCATTTT
CDR3: CASSYGADRGQGWNQPQHF

V: TRBV15
size: few
J: TRBJ2-7
D: -
DNA: TGTGCCACCAGCAGAGATAGGGGACATGCCCTACGAGCATACTTC
CDR3: CATSRDRGHALRAYF

V: TRBV5-1
size: -
J: TRBJ1-3
D: -
DNA: TGCGCCAGCAGGCCAGAATTAGGGGGATTCGGAAACACCATATATTTT
CDR3: CASRPELGGFGNTIYF

V: TRBV7-2
size: many
J: TRBJ1-1
D: -
DNA: TGTGCCAGCAGCTTAGCGGGGGCTACAAACACTGAAGCTTTCTTT
CDR3: CASSLAGATNTEAFF

V: TRBV6-1
size: -
J: TRBJ2-7
D: -
DNA: TGTGCCAGCAGTAGTGGGACCCGGTATGTCCCCCAGCAGTACTTC
CDR3: CASSSGTRYVPQQYF

V: TRBV7-9
size: few
J: TRBJ2-1
D: TRBD2
DNA: TGTGCCAGCAGCTCCGAGGGACTAGGCAATGAGCAGTTCTTC
CDR3: CASSSEGLGNEQFF

V: TRBV20-1
size: few
J: TRBJ2-5
D: -
DNA: TGCAGTGCCGAGCCCCGGTACCAAGAGACCCAGTACTTC
CDR3: CSAEPRYQETQYF

V: TRBV24-1
size: -
J: TRBJ1-1
D: -
DNA: TGTGCCACCAGATCGGGGCAGGGAACTGAAGCTTTCTTT
CDR3: CATRSGQGTEAFF

V: TRBV7-6
size: -
J: TRBJ1-5
D: -
DNA: TGTGCCAGCAGCTTTCGGATGTGCGGCCAGTGGCCCCAGCATTTT
CDR3: CASSFRMCGQWPQHF

V: TRBV7-6
size: -
J: TRBJ2-5
D: TRBD2
DNA: TGTGCCAGCAGCCAAGGACTAGTCCGAAGGGAGACCCAGTACTTC
CDR3: CASSQGLVRRETQYF

V: TRBV18
size: -
J: TRBJ1-1
D: -
DNA: TGTGCCAGCTCACCTCCGGGACCGGGAAGGACTGAAGCTTTCTTT
CDR3: CASSPPGPGRTEAFF

V: TRBV5-1
size: -
J: TRBJ1-4
D: -
DNA: TGCGCCAGCAGCACGCCCGAGCGGGAAAAACTGTTTTTT
CDR3: CASSTPEREKLFF

V: TRBV7-9
size: -
J: TRBJ2-7
D: TRBD1
DNA: TGTGCCAGCAGCTGGACAGGGGGCCCAGTCGAGCAGTACTTC
CDR3: CASSWTGGPVEQYF

V: TRBV7-2
size: -
J: TRBJ2-1
D: TRBD2
DNA: TGTGCCAGCAGCCCCGTATCCTTCGGGGGGGCCTACAATGAGCAGTTCTTC
CDR3: CASSPVSFGGAYNEQFF

V: TRBV14
size: -
J: TRBJ2-1
D: -
DNA: TGTGCCAGCAGCCAAATTTACGGGTCCAATGAGCAGTTCTTC
CDR3: CASSQIYGSNEQFF

V: TRBV6-2/TRBV6-3
size: few
J: TRBJ1-5
D: TRBD1
DNA: TGTGCCAGCAGTTACTCGAGGGACAGGGGGCGTTCCGGGAATCAGCCCCAGCATTTT
CDR3: CASSYSRDRGRSGNQPQHF

V: TRBV18
size: -
J: TRBJ2-7
D: -
DNA: TGTGCCAGCTCACCCCCCGCGACAGGCCAGGGCGAGCAGTACTTC
CDR3: CASSPPATGQGEQYF

V: TRBV7-3
size: few
J: TRBJ2-1
D: -
DNA: TGTGCCAGCAGCTCGATCGCGGACAATGAGCAGTTCTTC
CDR3: CASSSIADNEQFF

V: TRBV24-1
size: -
J: TRBJ1-2
D: TRBD1
DNA: TGTGCCACCAGTGACCCTCGGGGACAGGGTTTCTATGGCTACACCTTC
CDR3: CATSDPRGQGFYGYTF

V: TRBV6-2/TRBV6-3
size: -
J: TRBJ2-3
D: TRBD2
DNA: TGTGCCAGCAGTTATATGGGACTAGCGGGGGCTAGCACAGATACGCAGTATTTT
CDR3: CASSYMGLAGASTDTQYF

V: TRBV5-1
size: -
J: TRBJ2-2
D: TRBD1
DNA: TGCGCCAGCAAGCCTCAGGGGGATAACACCGGGGAGCTGTTTTTT
CDR3: CASKPQGDNTGELFF

V: TRBV7-8
size: -
J: TRBJ2-4
D: TRBD2
DNA: TGTGCCAGCAGCGCCAGTAGCGGGGCAGGAAACATTCAGTACTTC
CDR3: CASSASSGAGNIQYF

V: TRBV4-2
size: few
J: TRBJ2-1
D: -
DNA: TGTGCCAGCAGCCAAGAGCCCGGGAATGAGCAGTTCTTC
CDR3: CASSQEPGNEQFF

V: TRBV20-1
size: -
J: TRBJ2-3
D: TRBD1
DNA: TGCAGTGCCATTGACAGGGGGAATTTTGGAGATACGCAGTATTTT
CDR3: CSAIDRGNFGDTQYF

V: TRBV7-9
size: many
J: TRBJ1-1
D: -
DNA: TGTGCCAGCAGCCCCGGACAAACTGAAGCTTTCTTT
CDR3: CASSPGQTEAFF

V: TRBV6-5
size: -
J: TRBJ2-1
D: TRBD1
DNA: TGTGCCAGCAGTTACGACAGGGGGAATGAGCAGTTCTTC
CDR3: CASSYDRGNEQFF

V: TRBV7-6
size: -
J: TRBJ1-1
D: -
DNA: TGTGCCAGCAGCTTAGTCCAGGCAGGTCGGCCCCCTGAAGCTTTCTTT
CDR3: CASSLVQAGRPPEAFF

V: TRBV5-1
size: few
J: TRBJ1-1
D: -
DNA: TGCGCCAGCAGCTGGGGCGGGCGGATGAACACTGAAGCTTTCTTT
CDR3: CASSWGGRMNTEAFF

V: TRBV9
size: -
J: TRBJ2-3
D: -
DNA: TGTGCCAGCAGCGTGACGACAGCAAGCACAGATACGCAGTATTTT
CDR3: CASSVTTASTDTQYF

V: TRBV4-2
size: -
J: TRBJ1-4
D: -
DNA: TGTGCCAGCAGCCAAGACGCAGGGCGGCCTAATGAAAAACTGTTTTTT
CDR3: CASSQDAGRPNEKLFF

V: TRBV27
size: once
J: TRBJ1-1
D: TRBD1
DNA: TGTGCCAGCAGTCCCGGGACAGGGGCCGCGAGGAACACTGAAGCTTTCTTT
CDR3: CASSPGTGAARNTEAFF

V: TRBV27
size: -
J: TRBJ1-2
D: -
DNA: TGTGCCAGCAGTAACAGATATGGCTACACCTTC
CDR3: CASSNRYGYTF

V: TRBV20-1
size: -
J: TRBJ1-6
D: -
DNA: TGCAGTGCTAGACGCGGCAGGGCGGATTCACCCCTCCACTTT
CDR3: CSARRGRADSPLHF

V: TRBV5-6
size: -
J: TRBJ2-1
D: -
DNA: TGTGCCAGCAGCTTGCTGGGACCCAGTCACAATGAGCAGTTCTTC
CDR3: CASSLLGPSHNEQFF

V: TRBV2
size: many
J: TRBJ2-5
D: TRBD1
DNA: TGTGCCTACAGGGGGGTCGCAGAGACCCAGTACTTC
CDR3: CAYRGVAETQYF

V: TRBV20-1
size: many
J: TRBJ1-4
D: -
DNA: TGCAGTGGGACGGTGAATGAAAAACTGTTTTTT
CDR3: CSGTVNEKLFF

V: TRBV3-1
size: few
J: TRBJ2-3
D: -
DNA: TGTGCCAGCAGCCAACCGGCGGATCGCACAGATACGCAGTATTTT
CDR3: CASSQPADRTDTQYF

V: TRBV7-2
size: many
J: TRBJ2-5
D: -
DNA: TGTGCCAGCAGCTTAGATTTGGAGACCCAGTACTTC
CDR3: CASSLDLETQYF

V: TRBV7-2
size: few
J: TRBJ2-3
D: -
DNA: TGTGCCAGCAGCCCCGGCGCGGCAATCAACACAGATACGCAGTATTTT
CDR3: CASSPGAAINTDTQYF

V: TRBV6-2/TRBV6-3
size: -
J: TRBJ2-5
D: -
DNA: TGTGCCAGCAGTTACGGACAAGAGACCCAGTACTTC
CDR3: CASSYGQETQYF

V: TRBV5-1
size: -
J: TRBJ2-7
D: -
DNA: TGCGCCAGCAGCGTTTCGGGGGACTACGAGCAGTACTTC
CDR3: CASSVSGDYEQYF

V: TRBV5-4
size: many
J: TRBJ2-5
D: TRBD2
DNA: TGTGCCAGCAGCATGGGACTAGCGAGAAGAGAGACCCAGTACTTC
CDR3: CASSMGLARRETQYF

V: TRBV28
size: -
J: TRBJ1-6
D: TRBD1
DNA: TGTGCCAGCAGTTATAATCCCGGGACAGCGAATTCACCCCTCCACTTT
CDR3: CASSYNPGTANSPLHF

V: TRBV9
size: -
J: TRBJ2-3
D: -
DNA: TGTACCAGCAGCGTAGCCTCACAGTCAGATACGCAGTATTTT
CDR3: CTSSVASQSDTQYF

V: TRBV2
size: few
J: TRBJ2-1
D: TRBD2
DNA: TGTGCCAGCAGCCAGCGAGTAGCGGGGGGTAAAGACAATGAGCAGTTCTTC
CDR3: CASSQRVAGGKDNEQFF

V: TRBV6-1
size: few
J: TRBJ2-7
D: -
DNA: TGTGCCAGCGAGGGCTACTACGAGCAGTACTTC
CDR3: CASEGYYEQYF

V: TRBV5-1
size: few
J: TRBJ1-5
D: -
DNA: TGCGCCAGCAGCTTTCTAAGCAATCAGCCCCAGCATTTT
CDR3: CASSFLSNQPQHF